A single sample gave rise to the 21 T cell receptor beta chains below, sequenced in a study of blood T cell repertoires in COVID-19. Only in-frame clones appear in the TCRdb table, and some are missing; sequencing was by immunoSEQ multiplex PCR. The sample shows 25,000 to 30,000 clones, 80% to 90% of them seen only once. Input material: peripheral blood. The origin of the receptors is a woman of 80 years or more with COVID-19, enrolled during active disease.

In DNA, the CDR3 is TGCGCCAGCAGCTCAGGAAGAGGGGGAAACGGGGAGCTGTTTTTT. Translating it yields CASSSGRGGNGELFF. The rearrangement links TRBV5-1 to TRBJ2-2, with D perhaps TRBD1 (6 bases). The V and J ends lost 3 bases and 7 bases respectively, with 16 bases between them. Germline values: CDR1 SGHRS, CDR2 YFSETQ. The CDR3 loop spans 15 amino acids.

J is TRBJ1-5 and V is TRBV19; 9 nucleotides align to TRBD1. Germline loops: CDR1 LNHDA, CDR2 SQIVND (reference sequence). V lost 4 bases to trimming and J lost 4 bases; unmatched junction nucleotides: 2. This CDR3 spans 14 amino acids. The DNA of the CDR3 is TGTGCCAGTAGTAAGGACAGGGGAAATCAGCCCCAGCATTTT. It codes for CASSKDRGNQPQHF. The full variable domain, rest sourced from reference TRBV19 and TRBJ1-5, is DGGITQSPKYLFRKEGQNVTLSCEQNLNHDAMYWYRQDPGQGLRLIYYSQIVNDFQKGDIAEGYSVSREKKESFPLTVTSAQKNPTAFYLCASSKDRGNQPQHFGDGTRLSIL.

The chain carries TRBV5-1 and TRBJ1-2, with D unresolved. The V gene lost 0 bases and the J gene lost 4 bases, with 13 bases spanning the gap. The CDR3 totals 15 residues. Looked up from germline, CDR1 is SGHRS and CDR2 is YFSETQ. The CDR3 DNA reads as TGCGCCAGCAGCTTGGACGTGGGCTTATCCTATGGCTACACCTTC. Residues: CASSLDVGLSYGYTF.

This clone was counted a single time. The J gene is TRBJ1-5, the V gene TRBV19; D might be TRBD1 (6 bases). Per germline, CDR1 LNHDA and CDR2 SQIVND (reference sequence). Between the trimmed V and J ends, which lost 2 bases and 0 bases, there was a span of 23 bases. The CDR3 is 20 residues long. CDR3 protein: CASSILGAGGAGNSNQPQHF. CDR3 bases: TGTGCCAGTAGTATACTAGGGGCGGGGGGCGCGGGGAATAGCAATCAGCCCCAGCATTTT.

J is TRBJ1-2 and V is TRBV5-1; 8 nucleotides agree with TRBD1. The germline gives CDR1 SGHRS, CDR2 YFSETQ. The CDR3 loop spans 14 amino acids. J was trimmed by 7 bases and V by 6 bases; bases with no gene match: 11. The CDR3 protein is CASTQDREIGGYTF. The CDR3 nucleotides read TGCGCCAGCACCCAGGACAGGGAAATCGGTGGCTACACCTTC.

This chain links TRBV7-9 with TRBJ1-1, with D possibly TRBD1 on 6 matching bases. Trimming left V 5 bases short and J 4 bases short, with 17 bases between. The CDR3 length is 15 residues. From germline, CDR1 is SEHNR and CDR2 FQNEAQ (reference sequence). CDR3 sequence: CASSALSGAGTEAFF. CDR3 nucleotides: TGTGCCAGCAGCGCATTGTCAGGGGCGGGCACTGAAGCTTTCTTT. The full variable domain, completed using reference TRBV7-9 and TRBJ1-1, is DTGVSQNPRHKITKRGQNVTFRCDPISEHNRLYWYRQTLGQGPEFLTYFQNEAQLEKSRLLSDRFSAERPKGSFSTLEIQRTEQGDSAMYLCASSALSGAGTEAFFGQGTRLTVV.

This rearrangement joins TRBV19 to TRBJ1-5; D may be TRBD1 (6 bases). The CDR3 sequence is 16 residues long. V lost 3 bases and J lost 6, with 18 bases in between. Germline lookup yields CDR1 LNHDA and CDR2 SQIVND (reference sequence). CDR3 coding DNA: TGTGCCAGTAGTATTCGGACAGTGAAACGCGGTCAGCCCCAGCATTTT. Its translation is CASSIRTVKRGQPQHF. Combining the CDR3 with reference TRBV19 and TRBJ1-5 gives the whole variable domain DGGITQSPKYLFRKEGQNVTLSCEQNLNHDAMYWYRQDPGQGLRLIYYSQIVNDFQKGDIAEGYSVSREKKESFPLTVTSAQKNPTAFYLCASSIRTVKRGQPQHFGDGTRLSIL.

Written as DNA, the CDR3 is TGTGCCTGGAGCTTAGATTCCGCTAACTATGGCTACACCTTC. This codes for CAWSLDSANYGYTF. The rearrangement joins TRBV30 to TRBJ1-2; D gene unclear. V lost 3 bases to trimming and J lost 0 bases, with 11 bases between them. The germline CDR1 and CDR2 sequences are GTSNPN and SVGIG (reference sequence). The CDR3 runs 14 residues. The whole variable domain, remainder taken from reference TRBV30 and TRBJ1-2, is SQTIHQWPATLVQPVGSPLSLECTVEGTSNPNLYWYRQAAGRGLQLLFYSVGIGQISSEVPQNLSASRPQDRQFILSSKKLLLSDSGFYLCAWSLDSANYGYTFGSGTRLTVV.

The chain couples TRBV5-1 to TRBJ1-1; 7 bases are shared with TRBD1. Germline trimming cut 5 bases from V and 4 bases from J; bases unmatched to any gene: 8. This CDR3 region has 14 residues. The germline CDR1 and CDR2 sequences are SGHRS and YFSETQ. The CDR3 here is CASRNTPGGTEAFF. CDR3 in DNA: TGCGCCAGCAGGAATACTCCAGGGGGCACTGAAGCTTTCTTT.

In nucleotides, the CDR3 is TGCGCCAGCAGCTTGAAGGGGGATGGCTACACCTTC. Protein product: CASSLKGDGYTF. This chain links TRBV5-1 with TRBJ1-2; the D gene is possibly TRBD1 (6 bases). The CDR3 sequence is 12 residues long. Looked up from germline, CDR1 is SGHRS and CDR2 is YFSETQ. The V end lost 1 base, the J end lost 6 bases, and 7 bases lay between the germline ends.

V and J are TRBV3-1 (or the pseudogene TRBV3-2) and TRBJ1-5; weak D call: TRBD1 (5 bases). Deletions cut 4 bases from V and 6 bases from J, with 10 bases between. From germline, CDR1 is LGHDT and CDR2 YNNKEL (reference sequence). The CDR3 is made up of 13 amino acids. The CDR3 DNA reads TGTGCCAGCAGCCTGGTGGGGGGTCAGCCCCAGCATTTT. It specifies CASSLVGGQPQHF.

The rearrangement uses TRBV12-3 or TRBV12-4 and TRBJ1-2; perhaps TRBD1 as D (5 bases). The V end lost 3 bases, the J end lost 6 bases, and 11 bases lay between the germline ends. This CDR3 has 13 amino acids. The CDR3 DNA is TGTGCCAGCAGTTTGGGGGGGACGAATGGCTACACCTTC. Its translation: CASSLGGTNGYTF.

The chain has TRBV7-2 and TRBJ1-4; 9 nucleotides match TRBD1. CDR3 length: 15 amino acids. The junction had 5 bases not matched to a gene; V was cut back by 1 base and J by 8 bases. Germline V gives CDR1 SGHTA, CDR2 FQGNSA. CDR3 sequence reads: CASSLVGTGKEKLFF. CDR3 DNA: TGTGCCAGCAGCTTAGTAGGGACAGGGAAAGAAAAACTGTTTTTT.

V is TRBV2 and J is TRBJ2-7; a weak D match, TRBD1 (8 bases). Trimming took off 1 base at V and 4 bases at J, with 20 bases between the two ends. The CDR3 runs to 17 residues. Germline values: CDR1 SNHLY, CDR2 FYNNEI. The DNA of the CDR3 is TGTGCCAGCAGTGAAGGCCTAAGACAGGGGAGGGCGTACGAGCAGTACTTC. This codes for CASSEGLRQGRAYEQYF. Supplemented by reference TRBV2 and TRBJ2-7, the full variable domain reads EPEVTQTPSHQVTQMGQEVILRCVPISNHLYFYWYRQILGQKVEFLVSFYNNEISEKSEIFDDQFSVERPDGSNFTLKIRSTKLEDSAMYFCASSEGLRQGRAYEQYFGPGTRLTVT.

The rearrangement links TRBV30 to TRBJ2-5; TRBD2 is a possible D gene (5 bases). Trimming pared 1 base from V and 4 bases from J, leaving 7 bases between. The CDR3 extends over 12 amino acids. Germline V gene sequence: CDR1 GTSNPN, CDR2 SVGIG (reference sequence). CDR3 sequence: CAWSGSGETQYF. The CDR3, as DNA: TGTGCCTGGAGTGGGAGCGGAGAGACCCAGTACTTC.

The chain employs TRBV6-5 and TRBJ1-6; 7 bases are a match to TRBD1. CDR3 length: 15 amino acids. CDR1 is MNHEY and CDR2 is SVGAGI in the germline V gene. V lost 8 bases to trimming and J lost 4 bases; unmatched junction nucleotides: 8. CDR3 protein: CASSSGGQYNSPLHF. The CDR3 nucleotides are TGTGCCAGCTCCTCAGGGGGACAGTATAATTCACCCCTCCACTTT.

On this clone itself: Other DNA sequences in this sample translate to the same CDR3. The chain combines TRBV5-1 with TRBJ2-1; 8 bases match TRBD1. Germline V lookup: CDR1 SGHRS, CDR2 YFSETQ. The V gene end was trimmed by 2 bases and the J gene end by 3 bases; junction bases not matched to a gene: 1. The CDR3 length is 14 residues. In DNA form, the CDR3 reads TGCGCCAGCAGCTTCGGACAGGGCTACAATGAGCAGTTCTTC. It is translated as CASSFGQGYNEQFF.

The chain has TRBV18 and TRBJ2-3, with TRBD1 identical over 9 bases. The ends lost 3 bases at V and 5 bases at J; junction bases unmatched: 9. This CDR3 spans 16 amino acids. The V gene's germline CDR1 is KGHSH and CDR2 LQKENI. The CDR3 region has the DNA TGTGCCAGCTCACCCACCGGGACAGGGATCAGAGATACGCAGTATTTT. The encoded protein is CASSPTGTGIRDTQYF.

This clone occurred a few times. The chain combines TRBV18 with TRBJ2-2; D gene unclear. This CDR3 has 15 residues. Germline values: CDR1 KGHSH, CDR2 LQKENI. The ends were cut back, 3 bases at V and 0 bases at J, with 8 bases in the middle. The CDR3 bases are TGTGCCAGCTCACCCTCTGGAGCGAACACCGGGGAGCTGTTTTTT. It specifies CASSPSGANTGELFF.

The CDR3 spells CASRGSGVWGEAFF. The CDR3 nucleotides read TGTGCTAGTAGGGGCTCAGGGGTCTGGGGGGAAGCTTTCTTT. The chain employs TRBV12-5 and TRBJ1-1; D is perhaps TRBD1 (6 bases). V was shortened by 8 bases and J by 8 bases, with 21 bases between the two germline ends. The CDR3 is made up of 14 amino acids. Germline V gives CDR1 LGHNT, CDR2 FRNRAP.

The DNA of the CDR3 is TGTGCCAGCACCTGGGGGGGGCCAAACACCGGGGAGCTGTTTTTT. Its protein product is CASTWGGPNTGELFF. This chain joins TRBV7-9 and TRBJ2-2; a weak D match, TRBD2 (7 bases). This CDR3 has 15 residues. V shed 7 bases and J shed 2 bases, with 14 bases lying between them. Germline CDR1 SEHNR, CDR2 FQNEAQ (reference sequence).